This T cell receptor (beta chain) was recovered during a study of cytomegalovirus exposure and HLA in healthy donors. In the PCR, 60 Vbeta and 13 Jbeta primers were used. TCRdb's copy holds only in-frame clones and misses some; the assay was immunoSEQ multiplex PCR. The table lists around 200,000 clones. Study observations and caveats: An analysis was carried out at a later point. It showed that HLA-associated TCR beta chains were more clonally expanded than equally common non-associated chains. The availability of immune exposure information extended only to CMV serostatus.

As to this clone: Its cognate antigen is unknown.

The sample taken for sequencing was PBMCs. This clonotype was obtained from a woman aged 25-40 years in good health and CMV-seropositive.

CDR3 in amino acids: CASSSVDGYGYTF. CDR3 bases: TGTGCCAGCAGTTCGGTAGATGGCTATGGCTACACCTTC. This chain joins TRBV6-6 and TRBJ1-2; D is undetermined. Germline CDR1 and CDR2: MNHNY and SVGAGI (reference sequence). The germline V and J ends were trimmed by 4 bases and 4 bases, with 10 bases remaining between them. CDR3 length equals 13 residues.